Listed here are 12 T cell receptor beta chains from one sample, sequenced in a study of technical replicates of blood from a few donors. Clones were sequenced by immunoSEQ multiplex PCR, and TCRdb holds only the in-frame ones, with some missing. Of 90,000 to 100,000 clones detected, under 97% appear once; the ten largest clones hold 0.22%. What was sequenced was T cells isolated from PBMCs. These receptors came from a human donor in good health.

The V gene is TRBV11-2, the J gene TRBJ2-7; maybe TRBD2 (5 bases). The CDR3 length is 14 residues. Looked up from germline, CDR1 is SGHAT and CDR2 is FQNNGV. Trimming took off 3 bases at V and 1 base at J, with 10 bases between the two ends. CDR3 nucleotide sequence: TGTGCCAGCAGCTTCTCCGGGAATTCCTACGAGCAGTACTTC. Translated, it gives CASSFSGNSYEQYF.

The J gene is TRBJ2-3, the V gene TRBV7-9; TRBD1 is a possible D gene (6 bases). The CDR3 loop spans 14 amino acids. V lost 5 bases, J lost 3 bases, and 12 bases lay in between. From germline, CDR1 is SEHNR and CDR2 FQNEAQ (reference sequence). As DNA, the CDR3 is TGTGCCAGCAGCCCCCCACAGGGAACAGATACGCAGTATTTT. It yields the protein CASSPPQGTDTQYF.

The chain recombines TRBV4-1 with TRBJ2-7; no clear D gene. The germline CDR1 and CDR2 sequences are MGHRA and YSYEKL. The CDR3 covers 14 residues. Trimming removed 0 bases from V and 1 base from J, with 7 bases in between. The CDR3 is CASSQESVSYEQYF. The CDR3 nucleotides read TGCGCCAGCAGCCAAGAATCGGTTTCCTACGAGCAGTACTTC.

The chain couples TRBV4-1 to TRBJ1-5, with D maybe TRBD1 (6 bases). CDR3 length: 15 residues. Germline CDR1 and CDR2: MGHRA and YSYEKL. The V end was cut by 2 bases, the J end by 6 bases, with 14 bases between. CDR3 in amino acids: CASSQPTGLGQPQHF. Written as DNA, the CDR3 is TGCGCCAGCAGCCAACCCACAGGGTTAGGTCAGCCCCAGCATTTT.

The chain uses TRBV5-1 and TRBJ1-1; 12 nucleotides agree with TRBD1. This CDR3 contains 16 residues. Germline lookup yields CDR1 SGHRS and CDR2 YFSETQ. With 2 bases clipped from V and 3 bases from J, the junction kept 5 bases outside the gene matches. The CDR3 DNA reads TGCGCCAGCAGCTTCGGGACAGGGGGCGGCGACACTGAAGCTTTCTTT. This encodes CASSFGTGGGDTEAFF.

The sample holds one count of this clone. The chain recombines TRBV6-5 with TRBJ1-4; tentative D call: TRBD1 (6 bases). There are 14 residues in the CDR3. Germline CDR1 and CDR2: MNHEY and SVGAGI. V lost 5 bases, J lost 4 bases, and 11 bases lay in between. CDR3 in DNA: TGTGCCAGCAGTCGGACAGCTAGTAATGAAAAACTGTTTTTT. Amino acid sequence: CASSRTASNEKLFF.

This CDR3 reads CASSLFQGDREAFF. CDR3 coding DNA: TGTGCCAGCAGTTTATTCCAGGGTGACCGTGAAGCTTTCTTT. The chain is built from TRBV27 and TRBJ1-1; possible D gene TRBD1, 5 bases. Deletions cut 1 base from V and 7 bases from J, with 13 bases between. Germline CDR1 is MNHEY and CDR2 is SMNVEV (reference sequence). The CDR3 covers 14 residues.

The V gene is TRBV5-4, the J gene TRBJ1-4, with TRBD1 identical over 7 bases. With V trimmed by 9 bases and J by 0 bases, 8 bases remained unmatched. There are 15 residues in the CDR3. Per the germline V gene, CDR1 is SGHNT and CDR2 is YYREEE (reference sequence). The DNA for the CDR3 is TGTGCCACCCAACAGGACAGGACAACTAATGAAAAACTGTTTTTT. The encoded protein is CATQQDRTTNEKLFF.

The CDR3 bases are TGTGCCAGCAGTTACTCATACAGGACCCCTAATCAGCCCCAGCATTTT. Residues: CASSYSYRTPNQPQHF. The chain has TRBV6-5 and TRBJ1-5, with a weak D call TRBD1 (5 bases). Germline V gives CDR1 MNHEY, CDR2 SVGAGI. V was cut by 0 bases and J by 4 bases, with 13 bases left in between. CDR3 length: 16 amino acids.

The chain employs TRBV28 and TRBJ2-6, with 8 bases aligning to TRBD1. Losses at the gene ends were 7 bases for V and 0 bases for J; bases not matched to a gene: 8. Germline CDR1 and CDR2: MDHEN and SYDVKM. CDR3 size: 17 residues. This CDR3 is CASTGTGVLSGANVLTF. The CDR3 nucleotides are TGTGCCAGCACCGGGACAGGCGTTCTCTCTGGGGCCAACGTCCTGACTTTC.

This clone was recorded only once. V gene TRBV18 combines with J gene TRBJ1-4, with D unclear. The CDR3 sequence is 14 residues long. Germline lookup yields CDR1 KGHSH and CDR2 LQKENI. The V gene lost 3 bases and the J gene lost 8 bases, with 13 bases spanning the gap. The CDR3 region is CASSPPGSGEKLFF. The CDR3 coding sequence is TGTGCCAGCTCACCCCCGGGGAGTGGGGAAAAACTGTTTTTT.

The chain is built from TRBV12-2 and TRBJ2-2; TRBD2 is the table's D call and was not checked against the DNA. TRBV12-2 is a pseudogene locus. This CDR3 is 17 amino acids long. CDR3: CASRLKFRPAGTGELFF. The CDR3 DNA is TGTGCAAGTCGCTTAAAGTTCCGGCCAGCGGGCACCGGGGAGCTGTTTTTT.